The present T cell receptor beta chain was sequenced within a study of blood T cell repertoires in COVID-19. Study-level information: The origin of the acute and convalescent COVID-19 samples was the United States, Italy and Spain. In each case, the material was cDNA or gDNA derived from T cells, B-cell-depleted T cells, or PBMCs.

The CDR3 has 14 residues. CDR1 GTSNPN and CDR2 SVGIG come from the germline V gene (reference sequence). Trimming took off 0 bases at V and 9 bases at J, with 15 bases between the two ends. The assay was immunoSEQ multiplex PCR, and TCRdb's table has in-frame clones only and misses some. The profile shows roughly 120,000 clones, about four fifths of them singletons. The sample was peripheral blood. The sequence was collected from a man in his sixties or seventies with acute or convalescent COVID-19. The chain joins TRBV30 to TRBJ2-1, with a possible D match to TRBD2 (7 bases). The CDR3 bases are TGTGCCTGGAGTGTCTTGCGGGGGCAGGGTGAGCAGTTCTTC. Its translation: CAWSVLRGQGEQFF.